A selection of T cell receptor beta chains follows, all from one sample in a study of shared clonotypes between healthy human individuals. TCRdb keeps only in-frame clones here, not all; method: immunoSEQ multiplex PCR. The table has about 1,900,000 clones, roughly 95% seen once. The sample consisted of naive CD8+ T cells sorted from blood. These receptors originate from a man younger than 35 in good health. Each CDR3 is given without its conserved first and last residue. Fields, in order: V gene, CDR3 protein.

TRBV30 | AWTGLGAEQY
TRBV12-5 | ASGLFRDEPLHDSPLH
TRBV5-1 | ASTEDRARSSYEQY
TRBV19 | ASSMAGPGTGELF
TRBV13 | ASSFGGVGDHAEQF
TRBV7-8 | ASSSRTTSYEQY
TRBV10-1 | ATSSGSTVDVSNEQF
TRBV4-1 | ASSQGKGMNTEAF
TRBV7-9 | ASSLVEFWRDTQY
TRBV2 | ASSVEGWNNSPLH
TRBV10-1 | ASSEGVGTGPYEQY
TRBV11-2 | ASSLESGTSGYEQY
TRBV10-3 | AISQEGGVQETQY